One sample yielded the 27 T cell receptor beta chains listed below, sequenced in a study of CD8+ T cells in alopecia areata. RNA extraction was followed by reverse transcription into cDNA, which acted as the sequencing template. Data came from immunoSEQ multiplex PCR; TCRdb stores just in-frame clones and leaves some out. The table includes some 170,000 clones, around 63% detected once. The specimen was CD4+ T cells sorted from blood, collected at week 0. The receptor set was obtained from a human donor with alopecia areata.

This clone was detected only a few times. This chain connects TRBV21-1 to TRBJ2-3; TRBD2 is the table's D call, not checked against the DNA. TRBV21-1 is described as a pseudogene. The CDR3 has 12 residues. In nucleotides, the CDR3 is TGTGCCAGCAGCAACCTCACAGATACGCAGTATTTT. Translating it yields CASSNLTDTQYF.

The V gene is TRBV9, the J gene TRBJ2-7, with 8 bases identical to TRBD2. V gave up 2 bases and J gave up 4 bases; unmatched junction bases: 5. Germline V gives CDR1 SGDLS, CDR2 YYNGEE. CDR3 length: 14 residues. Written as DNA, the CDR3 is TGTGCCAGCAGCGTGGGACTAGGGGGTTACGAGCAGTACTTC. This translates into CASSVGLGGYEQYF.

This rearrangement joins TRBV5-6 to TRBJ1-6, with 7 bases aligning to TRBD1. Germline assignment: CDR1 SGHDT and CDR2 YYEEEE. After removal of 5 bases from V and 9 bases from J, the junction contained 8 bases not matched to a gene. This CDR3 has 14 amino acids. The CDR3 coding sequence is TGTGCCAGCAGGGAAGCAGGGGGATCTTCACCCCTCCACTTT. It specifies CASREAGGSSPLHF.

On this clone itself: Other DNA sequences from this sample encode an identical CDR3 as well. This chain joins TRBV29-1 and TRBJ1-2; perhaps TRBD1 as D (6 bases). Germline assignment: CDR1 SQVTM and CDR2 ANQGSEA. The CDR3 runs 10 residues. V shed 4 bases and J shed 8 bases, with 8 bases lying between them. CDR3 sequence (DNA): TGCAGCGTTGGAGGGGGAGGCTACACCTTC. This translates into CSVGGGGYTF.

J is TRBJ1-5 and V is TRBV30; D may be TRBD1 (5 bases). The germline gives CDR1 GTSNPN, CDR2 SVGIG (reference sequence). Deletions cut 1 base from V and 4 bases from J, with 8 bases between. This CDR3 comprises 13 residues. CDR3 sequence: CAWSAGRNQPQHF. In DNA form, the CDR3 reads TGTGCCTGGAGTGCAGGGCGGAATCAGCCCCAGCATTTT.

This clone was counted once. This chain joins TRBV30 and TRBJ2-3, with D hard to call. V gave up 8 bases and J gave up 5 bases, with 14 bases separating them. In germline, CDR1 is GTSNPN, CDR2 SVGIG (reference sequence). The CDR3 extends over 12 amino acids. This CDR3 is CAAKSAQDTQYF. Written as DNA, the CDR3 is TGTGCCGCCAAGTCAGCACAAGATACGCAGTATTTT.

CDR3 region: CAISEIGGGNYGYTF. The CDR3 coding sequence is TGTGCCATCAGTGAGATCGGGGGCGGTAACTATGGCTACACCTTC. The J gene is TRBJ1-2, the V gene TRBV10-3, with D possibly matching TRBD1 (6 bases). The CDR3 is made up of 15 amino acids. The V end was cut by 2 bases, the J end by 1 base, with 11 bases between. Per the germline V gene, CDR1 is ENHRY and CDR2 is SYGVKD.

This clone showed up just a few times. This rearrangement joins TRBV29-1 to TRBJ2-2, with 8 nucleotides matching TRBD1. This CDR3 is 14 amino acids long. The J segment lost 5 bases and the V segment lost 3 bases, leaving 5 bases of the junction unmatched. CDR1 is SQVTM, CDR2 ANQGSEA, per germline. The CDR3 region is CSVDQQGGTGELFF. The CDR3 coding sequence is TGCAGCGTTGATCAACAGGGGGGAACCGGGGAGCTGTTTTTT.

V is TRBV29-1 and J is TRBJ2-7; D remains unclear. The CDR3 covers 12 residues. CDR1 SQVTM and CDR2 ANQGSEA come from the germline V gene. With 6 bases removed from V and 0 bases from J, the gap between germline ends came to 9 bases. CDR3 sequence (DNA): TGCAGCGTCCGGACCAGCTCCTACGAGCAGTACTTC. Residues: CSVRTSSYEQYF.

This chain uses TRBV4-3 with TRBJ1-6; D is uncertain. The CDR3 has 15 amino acids. Trimming took off 0 bases at V and 7 bases at J, with 10 bases between the two ends. Germline V gene data show CDR1 as LGHNA and CDR2 as YSLEER. The CDR3 sequence is CASSQEGNRNSPLHF. DNA for the CDR3: TGCGCCAGCAGCCAAGAGGGGAATCGCAATTCACCCCTCCACTTT.

Notes on this clone: This may come from a read error, since a much larger clone is one base off. The gene calls are TRBV2 and TRBJ2-4; D may be TRBD1 (6 bases). Germline-derived CDR1 and CDR2 are SNHLY and FYNNEI. The CDR3 consists of 12 residues. V lost 6 bases to trimming and J lost 5 bases, with 8 bases between them. The chain's CDR3 is CASSRQENIQYF. The CDR3 DNA is TGTGCCAGCAGCCGACAGGAAAACATTCAGTACTTC.

In its sample, this clone was seen a few times. The chain carries TRBV4-2 and TRBJ2-1, with 12 bases identical to TRBD2. The CDR3 extends over 17 amino acids. V was pared by 0 bases and J by 6 bases, with 6 bases of the junction left unmatched. Per the germline V gene, CDR1 is LGHNA and CDR2 is YNFKEQ. In nucleotides, the CDR3 is TGTGCCAGCAGCCAAGACACTAGCGGGGGGATCGCCAATGAGCAGTTCTTC. Translation: CASSQDTSGGIANEQFF.

The chain carries TRBV25-1 and TRBJ2-7; 7 positions match TRBD1. This CDR3 has 15 amino acids. V gave up 4 bases and J gave up 0 bases; unmatched junction bases: 6. CDR1 and CDR2 from the germline V gene are MGHDK and SYGVNS. The CDR3 DNA follows: TGTGCCAGCAGTGGACGCCGGGACAGCTCCTACGAGCAGTACTTC. Translating gives CASSGRRDSSYEQYF.

The chain is built from TRBV6-5 and TRBJ2-7; D is possibly TRBD1 (6 bases). V dropped 0 bases and J dropped 6 bases, with 12 bases sitting between them. The CDR3 sequence is 14 residues long. Germline CDR1 and CDR2: MNHEY and SVGAGI. The CDR3 loop reads CASSYSTQGSEQYF. CDR3 DNA: TGTGCCAGCAGTTACTCGACTCAGGGGTCCGAGCAGTACTTC.

The genes are TRBV6-5 and TRBJ2-1; 8 bases fit TRBD2. The CDR3 runs to 13 residues. CDR1 is MNHEY, CDR2 SVGAGI, per germline. Trimming removed 7 bases from V and 7 bases from J; junction bases left unmatched: 6. The CDR3 DNA reads TGTGCCAGCACCGGGGGGGCTTGGAATGAGCAGTTCTTC. Translation gives CASTGGAWNEQFF.

The J gene is TRBJ1-4, the V gene TRBV2, with D unclear. Germline V CDR1 and CDR2: SNHLY, FYNNEI. The CDR3 length is 15 residues. The V end was cut by 3 bases, the J end by 0 bases, with 8 bases between. In DNA form, the CDR3 reads TGTGCCAGCAGTGAGGACCGAACAACTAATGAAAAACTGTTTTTT. It codes for CASSEDRTTNEKLFF.

J is TRBJ1-5 and V is TRBV30, with D uncertain. CDR1 is GTSNPN, CDR2 SVGIG, per germline (reference sequence). The CDR3 spans 13 residues. V was trimmed by 2 bases and J by 4 bases, leaving 9 bases between them. The CDR3 sequence is CAWSSKTNQPQHF. The CDR3 nucleotides are TGTGCCTGGAGTAGCAAGACTAATCAGCCCCAGCATTTT.

The chain couples TRBV6-5 to TRBJ2-1; a possible D gene is TRBD1 (6 bases). CDR3 size: 16 residues. Germline V gene lookup returns CDR1 MNHEY and CDR2 SVGAGI. V lost 2 bases, J lost 7 bases, and 18 bases lay in between. The CDR3 loop is CASSYNRDTGGNEQFF. In DNA, the CDR3 is TGTGCCAGCAGTTACAATAGGGACACGGGCGGGAATGAGCAGTTCTTC.

J is TRBJ1-5 and V is TRBV30; perhaps TRBD1 as D (5 bases). The CDR3 spans 15 residues. The V and J ends lost 5 bases and 0 bases respectively, with 14 bases between them. Germline loops: CDR1 GTSNPN, CDR2 SVGIG (reference sequence). As DNA, the CDR3 is TGTGCCTGGGCGCCCAGGGCCCTTAGCAATCAGCCCCAGCATTTT. Its translation is CAWAPRALSNQPQHF.

The table lists this clone with a few counts. V gene TRBV29-1 combines with J gene TRBJ2-5; 7 positions agree with TRBD1. The CDR3 runs to 13 residues. CDR1 is SQVTM, CDR2 ANQGSEA, per germline. V shed 7 bases and J 5 bases; nucleotides not matched to a gene: 10. CDR3 sequence (DNA): TGCAGCGGTACAAAAGGGGGCCGGGAGACCCAGTACTTC. The encoded protein is CSGTKGGRETQYF.

Worth noting for this clone: Other DNA sequences in the same sample also yield this CDR3. This sequence joins TRBV7-2 and TRBJ1-6; unclear D gene. Looked up from germline, CDR1 is SGHTA and CDR2 is FQGNSA. The CDR3 has 15 amino acids. V lost 1 base to trimming and J lost 5 bases, with 9 bases between them. Written as DNA, the CDR3 is TGTGCCAGCAGCTTAGACGGAACGGATAATTCACCCCTCCACTTT. It encodes CASSLDGTDNSPLHF.

The rearrangement uses TRBV9 and TRBJ2-1, with unresolved D. CDR3 length: 16 amino acids. The V and J ends lost 3 bases and 4 bases respectively, with 17 bases between them. The germline V gene encodes CDR1 SGDLS and CDR2 YYNGEE. CDR3 nucleotides: TGTGCCAGCAGCGCCACGGGCATCGCCTGGTACAATGAGCAGTTCTTC. Translating gives CASSATGIAWYNEQFF.

This chain links TRBV7-2 with TRBJ1-5, with TRBD1 identical over 7 bases. V lost 5 bases to trimming and J lost 0 bases; unmatched junction nucleotides: 7. CDR3 length: 16 amino acids. Germline values: CDR1 SGHTA, CDR2 FQGNSA. The CDR3 DNA reads TGTGCCAGCAGCCCCCGGGACAGCTATAGCAATCAGCCCCAGCATTTT. It specifies CASSPRDSYSNQPQHF.

V usage is TRBV18 and J usage is TRBJ2-3; D is unclear. The CDR3 length is 15 residues. Germline values: CDR1 KGHSH, CDR2 LQKENI. Trimming stripped 2 bases from V and 0 bases from J, with 9 bases between. As DNA, the CDR3 is TGTGCCAGCTCACCAGTCGGACCTAGCACAGATACGCAGTATTTT. The encoded protein is CASSPVGPSTDTQYF.

This chain uses TRBV11-1 with TRBJ2-7; the match to TRBD2 covers 7 bases. Germline V lookup: CDR1 SGHAT, CDR2 FQDESV (reference sequence). V was clipped by 5 bases and J by 7 bases; unmatched bases: 5. The CDR3 runs 12 residues. The chain's CDR3 is CASSPLGGEQYF. CDR3 nucleotide sequence: TGTGCCAGCAGCCCACTGGGAGGGGAGCAGTACTTC.

The count of this clone is one. V is TRBV27 and J is TRBJ1-6; TRBD1 aligns across 10 bases. CDR1 is MNHEY and CDR2 is SMNVEV in the germline V gene (reference sequence). The trim removed 3 bases at V and 7 bases at J, leaving 3 bases unmatched. This CDR3 is built from 15 residues. CDR3 nucleotide sequence: TGTGCCAGCAGTTTGGACAGGGGGAGAAATTCACCCCTCCACTTT. It translates to CASSLDRGRNSPLHF.

About this clone itself: This sample includes further DNA sequences coding for the same CDR3. The chain uses TRBV28 and TRBJ1-2; D is undetermined. Germline V CDR1 and CDR2: MDHEN, SYDVKM. V was cut by 2 bases and J by 4 bases, with 5 bases left in between. The length of the CDR3 is 12 residues. The CDR3 loop is CASSLSPYGYTF. CDR3 nucleotide sequence: TGTGCCAGCAGTTTAAGCCCCTATGGCTACACCTTC.